This T cell receptor beta chain derives from a study of T cell responses to AZD1222 COVID-19 vaccine. Clones were read by immunoSEQ multiplex PCR, and TCRdb kept only the in-frame ones, dropping some. Among approximately 130,000 clones, 92% were seen once, and the ten largest hold 0.9% to 1.2%. Germline CDR1 and CDR2: SGDLS and YYNGEE. V was trimmed by 2 bases and J by 4 bases, leaving 10 bases between them. CDR3 length: 13 amino acids. As concerns this clone: Its specificity is not known.

Study conclusions and caveats: Vaccination with two AZD1222 doses was followed by a rise in Spike-specific TCR breadth and depth. Just 5 to 7 people given AZD1222 tested seropositive at baseline. With dominance at 160-218 and 743-854, vaccine-associated CD4 TCRs spanned spike. The sample set comprised mostly white British donors with more females, and clonal diversity was possibly underestimated.

The chain has TRBV9 and TRBJ2-7, with no clear D. Here the sequenced sample was peripheral blood, taken on day 0 of AZD1222 vaccination. This receptor was taken from an adult in good health. The CDR3 is CASSVQVGYEQYF. CDR3 bases: TGTGCCAGCAGCGTTCAGGTAGGGTACGAGCAGTACTTC.